A single sample gave rise to the 27 T cell receptor beta chains below, sequenced in a study of graft-versus-host responses after intestinal transplantation. The assay was immunoSEQ multiplex PCR, and TCRdb's table has in-frame clones only and misses some. The table has some 45,000 clones, approximately 94% seen once. Here the sequenced sample was PBMCs, taken approximately 350 days after intestinal transplant. The origin of the receptors is a human patient who received an intestinal transplant, so some T cells may come from the graft donor.

The V and J genes are TRBV6-5 and TRBJ1-5, with TRBD1 as a possible D gene (5 bases). The germline CDR1 and CDR2 sequences are MNHEY and SVGAGI. CDR3 length: 14 residues. V was shortened by 6 bases and J by 4 bases, with 13 bases between the two germline ends. The CDR3, as DNA: TGTGCCAGCAGGTTCGGGACTAGGAATCAGCCCCAGCATTTT. This sequence encodes CASRFGTRNQPQHF.

The chain carries TRBV28 and TRBJ1-5; no clear D gene. From germline, CDR1 is MDHEN and CDR2 SYDVKM. The CDR3 is 15 residues long. Trimming removed 3 bases at V and 0 bases at J, with 9 bases between. The CDR3, as DNA: TGTGCCAGCAGTTTTCTGTCTTATAGCAATCAGCCCCAGCATTTT. This codes for CASSFLSYSNQPQHF.

The chain combines TRBV29-1 with TRBJ2-4; the D call may be TRBD1 or TRBD2 (5 bases each). This CDR3 spans 14 amino acids. With 3 bases removed from V and 0 bases from J, the gap between germline ends came to 9 bases. From germline, CDR1 is SQVTM and CDR2 ANQGSEA. CDR3: CSVEGRLAKNIQYF. The CDR3 DNA follows: TGCAGCGTTGAGGGACGGCTAGCCAAAAACATTCAGTACTTC.

This clone has only one observation. The J gene is TRBJ2-7, the V gene TRBV7-2; 7 nucleotides match TRBD1. V was pared by 5 bases and J by 2 bases, with 9 bases of the junction left unmatched. Germline V gene data show CDR1 as SGHTA and CDR2 as FQGNSA. The CDR3 is 15 amino acids. The CDR3 bases are TGTGCCAGCAGCCCAGAACCGGGACAGACCTACGAGCAGTACTTC. It codes for CASSPEPGQTYEQYF.

V is TRBV27 and J is TRBJ1-1; possible D gene TRBD1, 5 bases. Trimming stripped 6 bases from V and 1 base from J, with 6 bases between. CDR1 and CDR2 (germline): MNHEY, SMNVEV (reference sequence). The CDR3 runs to 12 residues. CDR3 loop: CASRTGNTEAFF. The DNA of the CDR3 is TGTGCCAGCAGAACAGGGAACACTGAAGCTTTCTTT.

The chain has TRBV11-1 and TRBJ2-7; 7 bases align to TRBD1. V lost 1 base, J lost 0 bases, and 3 bases stayed unmatched. CDR3 length equals 15 residues. Looked up from germline, CDR1 is SGHAT and CDR2 is FQDESV (reference sequence). The CDR3 sequence is CASSLEGTASYEQYF. The CDR3 DNA sequence: TGTGCCAGCAGCTTAGAAGGGACAGCCTCCTACGAGCAGTACTTC.

This chain uses TRBV28 with TRBJ2-7; D possibly corresponds to TRBD1 (5 bases). Germline-derived CDR1 and CDR2 are MDHEN and SYDVKM. The CDR3 is made up of 15 amino acids. Trimming removed 6 bases from V and 2 bases from J, with 17 bases in between. CDR3 residues: CASSYPLGAPYEQYF. CDR3 DNA: TGTGCCAGCAGCTACCCCCTAGGGGCCCCCTACGAGCAGTACTTC.

V usage is TRBV11-2 and J usage is TRBJ2-7; 7 bases match TRBD1. Germline V gene data show CDR1 as SGHAT and CDR2 as FQNNGV. After removal of 5 bases from V and 4 bases from J, the junction contained 8 bases not matched to a gene. The CDR3 consists of 14 residues. This chain's CDR3 is CASSLQGPGYEQYF. DNA of the CDR3: TGTGCCAGCAGCCTACAGGGGCCAGGTTACGAGCAGTACTTC. The full variable domain, its missing parts supplied by reference TRBV11-2 and TRBJ2-7, is EAGVAQSPRYKIIEKRQSVAFWCNPISGHATLYWYQQILGQGPKLLIQFQNNGVVDDSQLPKDRFSAERLKGVDSTLKIQPAKLEDSAVYLCASSLQGPGYEQYFGPGTRLTVT.

This clone was seen once. This rearrangement joins TRBV15 to TRBJ2-1, with D unresolved. Trimming removed 3 bases at V and 1 base at J, with 10 bases between. This CDR3 region has 15 residues. Looked up from germline, CDR1 is LNHNV and CDR2 is YYDKDF (reference sequence). The CDR3 DNA reads as TGTGCCACCAGCAGTTTTTCCAGGTCCTACAATGAGCAGTTCTTC. Residues: CATSSFSRSYNEQFF.

The rearrangement uses TRBV7-6 and TRBJ2-3; 10 bases agree with TRBD1. CDR1 is SGHVS and CDR2 is FNYEAQ in the germline V gene. CDR3 length: 16 amino acids. Trimming at V came to 4 bases and at J to 4 bases, leaving 8 bases not matched to a gene. The CDR3: CASSSPGTGDPDTQYF. In nucleotides, the CDR3 is TGTGCCAGCAGCTCGCCGGGGACAGGGGACCCAGATACGCAGTATTTT. The full variable domain, in which reference TRBV7-6 and TRBJ2-3 provide the parts outside the CDR3, is GAGVSQSPRYKVTKRGQDVALRCDPISGHVSLYWYRQALGQGPEFLTYFNYEAQQDKSGLPNDRFSAERPEGSISTLTIQRTEQRDSAMYRCASSSPGTGDPDTQYFGPGTRLTVL.

V gene TRBV5-5 combines with J gene TRBJ2-5, with D tentatively TRBD2 (6 bases). The J call may be wrong; the DNA end is better matched by TRBJ2-7. CDR1 SGHKS and CDR2 YYEKEE come from the germline V gene (reference sequence). The CDR3 totals 13 residues. The CDR3 DNA is TGTGCCAGCAGCTTCGGGAGAGCCTACGAGCAGTACTTC. Its translation: CASSFGRAYEQYF.

J is TRBJ1-3 and V is TRBV6-1, with D hard to call. Trimming removed 5 bases at V and 2 bases at J, with 10 bases between. The CDR3 has 14 amino acids. From germline, CDR1 is MNHNS and CDR2 SASEGT. CDR3 loop: CASSQTLTGNTIYF. For the CDR3, the DNA is TGTGCCAGCAGTCAGACTCTGACTGGAAACACCATATATTTT.

The V call is TRBV7-3, the J call TRBJ2-3; 7 bases agree with TRBD1. The germline CDR1 and CDR2 sequences are SGHTA and FQGTGA. V lost 5 bases to trimming and J lost 2 bases; unmatched junction nucleotides: 13. The CDR3 runs 17 residues. CDR3 loop: CASSPRGQGGHTDTQYF. The CDR3 DNA is TGTGCCAGCAGCCCTAGGGGGCAGGGCGGACACACAGATACGCAGTATTTT.

The chain has TRBV18 and TRBJ2-2; D ambiguous. The V end lost 6 bases, the J end lost 5 bases, and 10 bases lay between the germline ends. CDR1 and CDR2 from the germline V gene are KGHSH and LQKENI. There are 13 residues in the CDR3. In nucleotides, the CDR3 is TGTGCCAGCTCTCGGACCTTAACCGGGGAGCTGTTTTTT. Translation gives CASSRTLTGELFF.

V is TRBV4-1 and J is TRBJ2-7, with D perhaps matching TRBD2 (5 bases). The CDR3 is 15 residues long. Trimming shortened V by 1 base and J by 5 bases, and 15 bases separated the two germline ends. Per the germline V gene, CDR1 is MGHRA and CDR2 is YSYEKL. The CDR3 loop reads CASSQGASSYDEQYF. CDR3 bases: TGCGCCAGCAGCCAAGGGGCTAGCTCATATGACGAGCAGTACTTC.

The chain couples TRBV19 to TRBJ2-7; the D gene is possibly TRBD2 (6 bases). Trimming removed 9 bases at V and 0 bases at J, with 12 bases between. CDR1 is LNHDA and CDR2 is SQIVND in the germline V gene (reference sequence). This CDR3 has 13 amino acids. CDR3 DNA: TGTGCCAGCGACGGACTATTCTCCTACGAGCAGTACTTC. Amino acid sequence: CASDGLFSYEQYF. The entire variable domain, with the rest obtained from reference TRBV19 and TRBJ2-7, is as follows: DGGITQSPKYLFRKEGQNVTLSCEQNLNHDAMYWYRQDPGQGLRLIYYSQIVNDFQKGDIAEGYSVSREKKESFPLTVTSAQKNPTAFYLCASDGLFSYEQYFGPGTRLTVT.

CDR3 in amino acids: CASSLRGGTADTQYF. The DNA of the CDR3 is TGTGCCAGCAGCTTAAGGGGGGGCACAGCAGATACGCAGTATTTT. The rearrangement links TRBV7-2 to TRBJ2-3; TRBD2 might be the D (7 bases). The length of the CDR3 is 15 residues. V dropped 2 bases and J dropped 4 bases, with 13 bases sitting between them. Germline V gene lookup returns CDR1 SGHTA and CDR2 FQGNSA.

The chain has TRBV14 and TRBJ1-2; D may be TRBD1 (6 bases). This CDR3 is built from 14 residues. CDR1 is SGHDN, CDR2 FVKESK, per germline. The ends were cut back, 4 bases at V and 5 bases at J, with 14 bases in the middle. The CDR3 here is CASSPDRNVYGYTF. CDR3 in DNA: TGTGCCAGCAGCCCAGACAGGAATGTTTATGGCTACACCTTC.

The chain recombines TRBV9 with TRBJ2-3, with a possible D match to TRBD2 (5 bases). The length of the CDR3 is 15 residues. Germline CDR1 is SGDLS and CDR2 is YYNGEE. V gave up 4 bases and J gave up 0 bases, with 12 bases separating them. CDR3 loop: CASSQWTLSTDTQYF. The CDR3 DNA reads as TGTGCCAGCAGCCAATGGACTCTGAGCACAGATACGCAGTATTTT.

This rearrangement joins TRBV9 to TRBJ2-5; the D gene could be TRBD1 or TRBD2 (5 bases each). Looked up from germline, CDR1 is SGDLS and CDR2 is YYNGEE. This CDR3 has 14 amino acids. V was shortened by 4 bases and J by 2 bases, with 12 bases between the two germline ends. CDR3 loop: CASSPGDQQETQYF. The CDR3, as DNA: TGTGCCAGCAGCCCCGGGGACCAACAAGAGACCCAGTACTTC. Full variable domain (remainder filled in from reference TRBV9 and TRBJ2-5): DSGVTQTPKHLITATGQRVTLRCSPRSGDLSVYWYQQSLDQGLQFLIQYYNGEERAKGNILERFSAQQFPDLHSELNLSSLELGDSALYFCASSPGDQQETQYFGPGTRLLVL.

The gene calls are TRBV5-6 and TRBJ1-2, with D possibly matching TRBD1 (5 bases). Trimming took off 4 bases at V and 6 bases at J, with 16 bases between the two ends. Germline CDR1 SGHDT, CDR2 YYEEEE. There are 14 residues in the CDR3. CDR3 amino acids: CASSLGQRGDGYTF. The CDR3 coding sequence is TGTGCCAGCAGCCTGGGGCAAAGAGGCGATGGCTACACCTTC.

The chain links TRBV6-6 to TRBJ1-4; D remains ambiguous. The CDR3 has 11 amino acids. Per germline, CDR1 MNHNY and CDR2 SVGAGI (reference sequence). Trimming removed 6 bases at V and 10 bases at J, with 9 bases between. The CDR3 here is CASSLEGKLFF. The CDR3 DNA reads TGTGCCAGCAGCCTTGAGGGAAAACTGTTTTTT.

The chain recombines TRBV28 with TRBJ1-2, with D tentatively TRBD1 (5 bases). CDR1 is MDHEN, CDR2 SYDVKM, per germline. The CDR3 has 15 residues. V shed 4 bases and J shed 2 bases, with 14 bases lying between them. CDR3 bases: TGTGCCAGCAGTTACCCCGTCAGGGCGAACTATGGCTACACCTTC. Translated, it gives CASSYPVRANYGYTF.

The chain joins TRBV6-5 to TRBJ2-1; the D gene is possibly TRBD1 (6 bases). The germline gives CDR1 MNHEY, CDR2 SVGAGI. This CDR3 comprises 14 residues. The V end lost 3 bases, the J end lost 4 bases, and 10 bases lay between the germline ends. The CDR3 here is CASSYLGQYNEQFF. The CDR3 DNA is TGTGCCAGCAGTTATCTAGGACAGTACAATGAGCAGTTCTTC.

V is TRBV19 and J is TRBJ2-6, with 9 bases fitting TRBD1. Germline CDR1 and CDR2: LNHDA and SQIVND (reference sequence). The length of the CDR3 is 17 residues. V lost 8 bases, J lost 1 base, and 9 bases stayed unmatched. The chain's CDR3 is CASHRGDRVSGANVLTF. The CDR3 region has the DNA TGTGCCAGTCATAGGGGGGACAGGGTGTCTGGGGCCAACGTCCTGACTTTC.

The chain couples TRBV7-9 to TRBJ1-1, with D maybe TRBD1 (5 bases). This CDR3 is 16 amino acids long. V was shortened by 1 base and J by 7 bases, with 19 bases between the two germline ends. Looked up from germline, CDR1 is SEHNR and CDR2 is FQNEAQ (reference sequence). The CDR3, as DNA: TGTGCCAGCAGCTTAGTACGTCCCAGGGCGAGCGGTGAAGCTTTCTTT. Protein: CASSLVRPRASGEAFF.

The rearrangement joins TRBV18 to TRBJ2-2; 10 bases line up with TRBD1. The junction had 4 bases not matched to a gene; V was cut back by 6 bases and J by 3 bases. The CDR3 runs 15 residues. Looked up from germline, CDR1 is KGHSH and CDR2 is LQKENI. CDR3 coding DNA: TGTGCCAGCTCCCCCGGGACAGGGGACACCGGGGAGCTGTTTTTT. Protein product: CASSPGTGDTGELFF.